The rows below give T cell receptor beta chains drawn from one sample of a study of identical twins. TCRdb recomputed calls from the 5' RACE reads with MiXCR, one row per CDR3 protein. Among 400,000 to 650,000 distinct CDR3 sequences listed, 22% were seen once. The data were also submitted as part of a second study, on T cells expressing NK-cell markers.

Sequencing used CD4+ T cells sorted from blood. These receptors all stem from a young woman in good health. Both conserved end residues are part of each CDR3. Fields, in order: CDR3 protein, V gene, CDR3 length, J gene.

CSVAPSGSYRKNIQYF	TRBV29-1	16	TRBJ2-4
CSARDPSSNQPQHF	TRBV20-1	14	TRBJ1-5
CASSTGGGNGYTF	TRBV7-9	13	TRBJ1-2
CASSYSHLNTEAFF	TRBV6-5	14	TRBJ1-1
CASSQKTAYYEQYF	TRBV4-3	14	TRBJ2-7
CASSLTEDYGYTF	TRBV5-1	13	TRBJ1-2
CASSLNRPSAFNNEQFF	TRBV7-2	17	TRBJ2-1
CASSVWDSYSYEQYF	TRBV18	15	TRBJ2-7
CSATVKVDEQYF	TRBV20-1	12	TRBJ2-7
CASSLRTSGRAYEQYF	TRBV7-2	16	TRBJ2-7
CASSPRRLVDTQYF	TRBV7-8	14	TRBJ2-3
CASSYFRRAGDSNQPQHF	TRBV6-5	18	TRBJ1-5
CASSVQGGELFF	TRBV5-1	12	TRBJ2-2
CAISENREATEAFF	TRBV10-3	14	TRBJ1-1
CSAREQGLNEKLFF	TRBV20-1	14	TRBJ1-4
CASSLGGPRGTQYF	TRBV7-2	14	TRBJ2-3
CASSWGGAKSSYNEQFF	TRBV12-3/TRBV12-4	17	TRBJ2-1
CASSAKGLSQETQYF	TRBV13	15	TRBJ2-5
CASSQGPGPAGEQYF	TRBV3-1	15	TRBJ2-7
CATSRRSETQYF	TRBV15	12	TRBJ2-5
CSASRQGLTGELFF	TRBV20-1	14	TRBJ2-2
CASTPSRASYNEQFF	TRBV7-2	15	TRBJ2-1
CASSLMDGSYNEQFF	TRBV5-1	15	TRBJ2-1
CASSIESRSSAQFF	TRBV19	14	TRBJ2-1
CASLPTVEHRGPLHF	TRBV5-1	15	TRBJ1-6
CASSSRGRGGTEAFF	TRBV12-3/TRBV12-4	15	TRBJ1-1
CASRTDRGVFNEQFF	TRBV6-2/TRBV6-3	15	TRBJ2-1
CSAAQGWATEAFF	TRBV20-1	13	TRBJ1-1
CASSPRKVKDTQYF	TRBV6-1	14	TRBJ2-3
CSVEDHTDTQYF	TRBV29-1	12	TRBJ2-3
CASSTRQGADEQFF	TRBV5-4	14	TRBJ2-1
CASSYSYSLNEQFF	TRBV6-5	14	TRBJ2-1
CASSIDVEETQYF	TRBV19	13	TRBJ2-5
CSARTRGQGRSYNSPLHF	TRBV20-1	18	TRBJ1-6
CASSQISGSNLNEQFF	TRBV4-3	16	TRBJ2-1
CAISEAHEQFF	TRBV10-3	11	TRBJ2-1
CASSFRGSYGYTF	TRBV12-3/TRBV12-4	13	TRBJ1-2
CSARDEGGLEAFF	TRBV20-1	13	TRBJ1-1
CASSQRAGELFF	TRBV3-1	12	TRBJ2-2